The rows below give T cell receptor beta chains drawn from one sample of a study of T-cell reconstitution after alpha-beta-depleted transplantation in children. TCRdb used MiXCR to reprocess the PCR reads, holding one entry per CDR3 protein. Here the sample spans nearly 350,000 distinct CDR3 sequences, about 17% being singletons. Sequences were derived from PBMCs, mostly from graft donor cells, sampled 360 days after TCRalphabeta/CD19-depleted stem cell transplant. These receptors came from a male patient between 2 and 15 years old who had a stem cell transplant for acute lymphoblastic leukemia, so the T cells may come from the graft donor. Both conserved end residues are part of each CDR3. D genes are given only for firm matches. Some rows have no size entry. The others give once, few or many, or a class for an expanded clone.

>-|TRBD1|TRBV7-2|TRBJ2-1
CASSLVGTAYNEQFF
TGTGCCAGCAGCTTAGTAGGGACAGCCTACAATGAGCAGTTCTTC
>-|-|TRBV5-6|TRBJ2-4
CASSLAGFGIQYF
TGTGCCAGCAGCTTGGCTGGGTTTGGCATTCAGTACTTC
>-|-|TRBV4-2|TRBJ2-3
CASSQDGSSSTDTQYF
TGTGCCAGCAGCCAAGACGGGTCCTCCAGCACAGATACGCAGTATTTT
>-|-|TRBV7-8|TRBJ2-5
CASSLFPHLSQETQYF
TGTGCCAGCAGCCTTTTTCCCCACTTGAGTCAAGAGACCCAGTACTTC
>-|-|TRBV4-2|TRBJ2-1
CASSQVAADNEQFF
TGTGCCAGCAGCCAAGTGGCGGCGGACAATGAGCAGTTCTTC
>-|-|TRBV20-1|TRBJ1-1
CSACSRGFMNTEAFF
TGCAGTGCTTGCTCCCGAGGGTTCATGAACACTGAAGCTTTCTTT
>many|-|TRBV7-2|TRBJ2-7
CASSLRPSDPRYEQYF
TGTGCCAGCAGCTTACGCCCTAGCGACCCCCGCTACGAGCAGTACTTC
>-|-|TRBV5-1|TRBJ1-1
CASSFLGRSNTEAFF
TGCGCCAGCAGCTTTTTGGGCAGGTCCAACACTGAAGCTTTCTTT
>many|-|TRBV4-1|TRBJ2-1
CASSQGHSSGDEQFF
TGCGCCAGCAGCCAAGGACATTCTAGTGGCGATGAGCAGTTCTTC
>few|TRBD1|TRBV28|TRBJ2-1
CASSWTGIAYNEQFF
TGTGCCAGCAGTTGGACAGGGATAGCGTACAATGAGCAGTTCTTC
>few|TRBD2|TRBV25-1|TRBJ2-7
CASSETRVAGLGEQYF
TGTGCCAGCAGTGAAACTAGGGTAGCGGGTTTAGGGGAGCAGTACTTC
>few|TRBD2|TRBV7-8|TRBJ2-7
CASSRSTSGSYEQYF
TGTGCCAGCAGCCGTTCGACTAGCGGCTCCTACGAGCAGTACTTC
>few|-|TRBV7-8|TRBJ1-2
CASSLKLTGGGYTF
TGTGCCAGCAGCTTAAAGCTAACTGGCGGTGGCTACACCTTC
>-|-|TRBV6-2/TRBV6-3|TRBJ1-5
CASSRTTGQPQHF
TGTGCCAGCAGTCGGACTACGGGTCAGCCCCAGCATTTT
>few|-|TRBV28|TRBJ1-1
CASRGSGIAEAFF
TGTGCCAGCAGGGGATCGGGGATTGCTGAAGCTTTCTTT
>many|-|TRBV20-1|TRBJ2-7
CSAGPSFYEQYF
TGCAGTGCCGGGCCCAGCTTTTACGAGCAGTACTTC
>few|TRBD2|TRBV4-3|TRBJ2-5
CASSQAPRLAGVGETQYF
TGCGCCAGCAGCCAAGCACCTAGACTAGCGGGAGTAGGGGAGACCCAGTACTTC
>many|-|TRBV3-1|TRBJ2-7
CASSQLRQGTTGQYF
TGTGCCAGCAGCCAATTACGCCAGGGGACTACGGGGCAGTACTTC
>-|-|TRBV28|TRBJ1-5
CASSLPGQYSNQPQHF
TGTGCCAGCAGTTTACCCGGACAGTATAGCAATCAGCCCCAGCATTTT
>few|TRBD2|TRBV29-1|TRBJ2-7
CSVEGTSGSRKYEQYF
TGCAGCGTTGAGGGGACCAGCGGGAGTAGGAAATACGAGCAGTACTTC
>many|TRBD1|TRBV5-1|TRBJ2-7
CASSGTGILYEQYF
TGCGCCAGTTCCGGGACAGGGATCCTCTACGAGCAGTACTTC
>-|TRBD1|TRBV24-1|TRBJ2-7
CATSDSTGVSYEQYF
TGTGCCACCAGTGATTCTACAGGGGTGAGCTACGAGCAGTACTTC
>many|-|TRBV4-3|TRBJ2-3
CASSPDKVDTQYF
TGCGCCAGCAGCCCGGACAAGGTAGATACGCAGTATTTT
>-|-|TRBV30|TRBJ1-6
CASSRDLSPLHF
TGTGCCTCGTCCCGGGACTTATCACCCCTCCACTTT
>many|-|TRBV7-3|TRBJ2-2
CASSPRVTGELFF
TGTGCCAGCAGCCCCAGGGTTACCGGGGAGCTGTTTTTT
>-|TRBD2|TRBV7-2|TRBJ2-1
CASSSGGGGSSYNEQFF
TGTGCCAGCAGCTCGGGAGGGGGGGGTAGCTCCTACAATGAGCAGTTCTTC
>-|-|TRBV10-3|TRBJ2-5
CAISELEGQEAQYF
TGTGCCATCAGTGAGTTAGAGGGGCAAGAGGCCCAGTACTTC